One and the same sample provided the 26 T cell receptor beta chains below, sequenced in a study of regulatory dendritic cells for organ transplantation. Sorted T cells were CFSE-labeled and cultured four to five days with allogeneic regulatory or mature dendritic cells at 1:10. The antigens these receptors bind are not known. This table comes from immunoSEQ multiplex PCR, and its TCRdb copy is limited to in-frame clones, with some not included. Of 12,000 or so clones detected, 89% appear once; the ten largest clones hold around 0.45%. The sample consisted of naive CD8+ T cells from blood cultured with dendritic cells. Subset of the sample: CD45RA+ naive T cells. The receptors were gathered from a human donor in good health.

J is TRBJ2-3 and V is TRBV7-2, with a tentative D call TRBD2 (5 bases). The CDR3 contains 12 residues. V lost 4 bases, J lost 3 bases, and 5 bases lay in between. Germline V gene sequence: CDR1 SGHTA, CDR2 FQGNSA. CDR3 in DNA: TGTGCCAGCAGCTCGGGGACAGATACGCAGTATTTT. Its protein product is CASSSGTDTQYF. The full variable domain, rest sourced from reference TRBV7-2 and TRBJ2-3, is GAGVSQSPSNKVTEKGKDVELRCDPISGHTALYWYRQSLGQGLEFLIYFQGNSAPDKSGLPSDRFSAERTGGSVSTLTIQRTQQEDSAVYLCASSSGTDTQYFGPGTRLTVL.

A single count supports this clone. The rearrangement links TRBV19 to TRBJ2-1, with D perhaps matching TRBD1 or TRBD2 (6 bases each). CDR1 is LNHDA and CDR2 is SQIVND in the germline V gene (reference sequence). V dropped 3 bases and J dropped 4 bases, with 10 bases sitting between them. This CDR3 comprises 14 residues. This CDR3 is CASSIRGLYNEQFF. In DNA form, the CDR3 reads TGTGCCAGTAGTATCAGGGGACTTTACAATGAGCAGTTCTTC.

The rearrangement links TRBV6-6 to TRBJ2-1; D is unresolved. The CDR3 length is 12 residues. The V gene's germline CDR1 is MNHNY and CDR2 SVGAGI (reference sequence). Trimming shortened V by 2 bases and J by 8 bases, and 7 bases separated the two germline ends. As DNA, the CDR3 is TGTGCCAGCAGTTACAACCGGGATGAGCAGTTCTTC. Encoded protein: CASSYNRDEQFF.

This chain links TRBV11-2 with TRBJ2-7; TRBD1 is a possible D gene (6 bases). V dropped 5 bases and J dropped 7 bases, with 24 bases sitting between them. CDR1 is SGHAT and CDR2 is FQNNGV in the germline V gene. The CDR3 sequence is 16 residues long. CDR3 sequence reads: CASSVKPRDTVREQYF. CDR3 coding DNA: TGTGCCAGCAGCGTAAAGCCCCGGGACACTGTTCGGGAGCAGTACTTC. Full variable domain (missing parts from reference TRBV11-2 and TRBJ2-7): EAGVAQSPRYKIIEKRQSVAFWCNPISGHATLYWYQQILGQGPKLLIQFQNNGVVDDSQLPKDRFSAERLKGVDSTLKIQPAKLEDSAVYLCASSVKPRDTVREQYFGPGTRLTVT.

This chain uses TRBV9 with TRBJ2-3; TRBD1 matches at 7 bases. Trimming at V came to 4 bases and at J to 1 base, leaving 9 bases not matched to a gene. Germline CDR1 SGDLS, CDR2 YYNGEE. The CDR3 contains 16 residues. CDR3 amino acids: CASSTRPGTGTDTQYF. In DNA form, the CDR3 reads TGTGCCAGCAGCACCCGCCCCGGGACAGGCACAGATACGCAGTATTTT.

This clone was recorded a few times. The J gene is TRBJ2-7, the V gene TRBV28, with D hard to call. CDR1 and CDR2 (germline): MDHEN, SYDVKM. There are 11 residues in the CDR3. V was pared by 3 bases and J by 1 base, with 1 base between. In nucleotides, the CDR3 is TGTGCCAGCAGTTTTTCCTACGAGCAGTACTTC. Translated: CASSFSYEQYF.

The chain employs TRBV7-9 and TRBJ2-7; D is perhaps TRBD1 (5 bases). Germline V lookup: CDR1 SEHNR, CDR2 FQNEAQ (reference sequence). The CDR3 loop spans 12 amino acids. Trimming took 2 bases from V and 3 from J, leaving 5 bases between them. Written as DNA, the CDR3 is TGTGCCAGCAGCTTACAGGGCTACGAGCAGTACTTC. Protein sequence: CASSLQGYEQYF.

The V and J genes are TRBV5-4 and TRBJ1-2; D not certain. From germline, CDR1 is SGHNT and CDR2 YYREEE (reference sequence). The V and J ends lost 5 bases and 7 bases respectively, with 18 bases between them. CDR3 length: 14 amino acids. As DNA, the CDR3 is TGTGCCAGCAGACCCCCCGGAGAGCCCGGTGGCTACACCTTC. This sequence encodes CASRPPGEPGGYTF.

This sequence joins TRBV11-2 and TRBJ2-2; 15 nucleotides line up with TRBD2. The germline V gene encodes CDR1 SGHAT and CDR2 FQNNGV. There are 18 residues in the CDR3. Trimming at V came to 5 bases and at J to 3 bases, leaving 7 bases not matched to a gene. CDR3 region: CASSSTGLAGGYTGELFF. The CDR3 region has the DNA TGTGCCAGCAGCAGTACGGGACTAGCGGGGGGCTACACCGGGGAGCTGTTTTTT.

Concerning this clone itself: This sample also contains other DNA sequences that code for the same CDR3. The CDR3 nucleotides are TGTGCCAGCAGCGTAGGTGGAGGGACCTACGAGCAGTACTTC. This encodes CASSVGGGTYEQYF. The rearrangement links TRBV9 to TRBJ2-7, with D possibly TRBD2 on 6 matching bases. The CDR3 runs 14 residues. The germline V gene has CDR1 SGDLS and CDR2 YYNGEE. Deletions cut 0 bases from V and 2 bases from J, with 9 bases between. The full variable domain, with the rest looked up from reference TRBV9 and TRBJ2-7, is DSGVTQTPKHLITATGQRVTLRCSPRSGDLSVYWYQQSLDQGLQFLIQYYNGEERAKGNILERFSAQQFPDLHSELNLSSLELGDSALYFCASSVGGGTYEQYFGPGTRLTVT.

The rearrangement uses TRBV6-5 and TRBJ2-7, with D perhaps given as TRBD1 or TRBD2 (6 bases each). Per the germline V gene, CDR1 is MNHEY and CDR2 is SVGAGI. The CDR3 contains 15 residues. Trimming removed 8 bases from V and 7 bases from J, with 24 bases in between. This chain's CDR3 is CASLSEAGHLGEQYF. DNA of the CDR3: TGTGCCAGCCTTTCCGAGGCGGGACATTTGGGGGAGCAGTACTTC.

In its sample, this clone was seen once. J is TRBJ2-7 and V is TRBV29-1; D is unresolved. Deletions cut 3 bases from V and 3 bases from J, with 6 bases between. Germline V gives CDR1 SQVTM, CDR2 ANQGSEA. The CDR3 spans 11 residues. CDR3 coding DNA: TGCAGCGTTGACGGTGGCTACGAGCAGTACTTC. Translated: CSVDGGYEQYF.

The chain links TRBV30 to TRBJ2-5; D gene uncertain. Trimming removed 2 bases at V and 2 bases at J, with 12 bases between. The CDR3 sequence is 14 residues long. Germline V gene data show CDR1 as GTSNPN and CDR2 as SVGIG (reference sequence). Here the CDR3 DNA reads TGTGCCTGGAGTTGGGCTACCACGCAAGAGACCCAGTACTTC. This translates into CAWSWATTQETQYF.

The chain recombines TRBV29-1 with TRBJ1-3; D gene ambiguous. V was trimmed by 5 bases and J by 4 bases, leaving 9 bases between them. This CDR3 is 12 amino acids long. Germline V gene sequence: CDR1 SQVTM, CDR2 ANQGSEA. The CDR3 coding sequence is TGCAGCGTTTGGTACGGCGGAAACACCATATATTTT. It encodes CSVWYGGNTIYF. The whole variable domain, remainder taken from reference TRBV29-1 and TRBJ1-3, is SAVISQKPSRDICQRGTSLTIQCQVDSQVTMMFWYRQQPGQSLTLIATANQGSEATYESGFVIDKFPISRPNLTFSTLTVSNMSPEDSSIYLCSVWYGGNTIYFGEGSWLTVV.

This clone was counted a single time. This chain links TRBV4-3 with TRBJ2-1, with TRBD2 matching 9 bases. CDR1 and CDR2 (germline): LGHNA, YSLEER. With V trimmed by 1 base and J by 7 bases, 5 bases remained unmatched. The CDR3 totals 15 residues. In DNA, the CDR3 is TGCGCCAGCAGCCAAGTTGCGGGGGGGTGGAATGAGCAGTTCTTC. Translated, it gives CASSQVAGGWNEQFF.

V usage is TRBV5-1 and J usage is TRBJ2-1; weak D call: TRBD2 (5 bases). The CDR3 runs 15 residues. The V end was cut by 0 bases, the J end by 8 bases, with 15 bases between. Germline V gives CDR1 SGHRS, CDR2 YFSETQ. CDR3 sequence: CASSLDGGARDEQFF. The DNA for the CDR3 is TGCGCCAGCAGCTTGGACGGTGGTGCGAGGGATGAGCAGTTCTTC.

The chain combines TRBV28 with TRBJ2-4; D is perhaps TRBD1 (6 bases). Trimming took 3 bases from V and 0 from J, leaving 9 bases between them. The CDR3 totals 15 residues. CDR1 is MDHEN, CDR2 SYDVKM, per germline. The CDR3 DNA sequence: TGTGCCAGCAGTTTCAGGGGAGAAGCCAAAAACATTCAGTACTTC. Protein sequence: CASSFRGEAKNIQYF.

In nucleotides, the CDR3 is TGTGCCAGCAGCTTATGGGGGAGCTCCTATAATTCACCCCTCCACTTT. This codes for CASSLWGSSYNSPLHF. This chain links TRBV11-2 with TRBJ1-6; D might be TRBD1 (5 bases). CDR1 and CDR2 from the germline V gene are SGHAT and FQNNGV. The CDR3 runs 16 residues. Deletions cut 2 bases from V and 0 bases from J, with 8 bases between.

In DNA form, the CDR3 reads TGTGCCAGCAGCGTAACAGATGACACTGAAGCTTTCTTT. Translated: CASSVTDDTEAFF. V and J are TRBV9 and TRBJ1-1; D uncertain. V lost 1 base and J 3 bases, leaving 7 bases between the germline ends. This CDR3 comprises 13 residues. CDR1 and CDR2 from the germline V gene are SGDLS and YYNGEE. Drawing the rest from reference TRBV9 and TRBJ1-1, the complete variable domain is DSGVTQTPKHLITATGQRVTLRCSPRSGDLSVYWYQQSLDQGLQFLIQYYNGEERAKGNILERFSAQQFPDLHSELNLSSLELGDSALYFCASSVTDDTEAFFGQGTRLTVV.

The V call is TRBV7-6, the J call TRBJ2-7; possible D gene TRBD1, 6 bases. The CDR3 runs 15 residues. V gave up 1 base and J gave up 7 bases, with 17 bases separating them. Germline values: CDR1 SGHVS, CDR2 FNYEAQ. The chain's CDR3 is CASSLETGPVWEQYF. DNA of the CDR3: TGTGCCAGCAGCTTAGAGACAGGCCCTGTGTGGGAGCAGTACTTC.

The V gene is TRBV6-5, the J gene TRBJ1-4; the D gene is possibly TRBD1 (5 bases). Between the trimmed V and J ends, which lost 4 bases and 2 bases, there was a span of 11 bases. In germline, CDR1 is MNHEY, CDR2 SVGAGI. CDR3 length: 15 amino acids. CDR3: CASSSWGETNEKLFF. The DNA of the CDR3 is TGTGCCAGCAGTTCATGGGGGGAGACTAATGAAAAACTGTTTTTT.

This clone was seen a handful of times. CDR3 residues: CASSRSTGLNEKLFF. The CDR3, as DNA: TGTGCCAGCAGCCGATCGACAGGGCTAAACGAAAAACTGTTTTTT. The chain combines TRBV7-9 with TRBJ1-4, with TRBD1 matching over 7 bases. The CDR3 loop spans 15 amino acids. Germline V lookup: CDR1 SEHNR, CDR2 FQNEAQ (reference sequence). J gave up 8 bases and V 5 bases, and 11 bases lay outside the gene matches.

The chain carries TRBV10-3 and TRBJ2-1, with 10 bases matching TRBD2. Germline V lookup: CDR1 ENHRY, CDR2 SYGVKD. The CDR3 runs to 15 residues. Trimming cost V 3 bases and J 8 bases; bases outside gene matches: 7. This CDR3 reads CAISDWASGSYEQFF. The CDR3 DNA sequence: TGTGCCATCAGTGATTGGGCTAGCGGGAGCTATGAGCAGTTCTTC.

The chain combines TRBV6-5 with TRBJ2-1; D is ambiguous. V was shortened by 6 bases and J by 5 bases, with 5 bases between the two germline ends. CDR1 and CDR2 (germline): MNHEY, SVGAGI. The CDR3 length is 11 residues. The CDR3 reads CASRLNNEQFF. CDR3 coding DNA: TGTGCCAGCAGGCTAAACAATGAGCAGTTCTTC.

In this sample, this clone turned up a few times. The chain carries TRBV7-9 and TRBJ2-7; D call uncertain. This CDR3 is built from 14 residues. Trimming shortened V by 0 bases and J by 3 bases, and 9 bases separated the two germline ends. The germline CDR1 and CDR2 sequences are SEHNR and FQNEAQ (reference sequence). In DNA, the CDR3 is TGTGCCAGCAGCTTAGCCTCGAACTACTACGAGCAGTACTTC. This gives the protein CASSLASNYYEQYF.

The V and J genes are TRBV4-1 and TRBJ1-2; D uncertain. Trimming took 0 bases from V and 4 from J, leaving 9 bases between them. CDR1 is MGHRA, CDR2 YSYEKL, per germline. The CDR3 totals 14 residues. The CDR3 DNA follows: TGCGCCAGCAGCCAAGAATCCAACTTCTATGGCTACACCTTC. Amino acid sequence: CASSQESNFYGYTF.